Shown below are 2 T cell receptor beta chains from a single sample sequenced in a study of shared clonotypes between healthy human individuals. Method: immunoSEQ multiplex PCR; TCRdb's copy keeps in-frame clones and lacks some. The sample yields more than 900,000 clones, more than 75% seen once. The sample taken for sequencing was memory CD4+ T cells from PBMCs. Subset meaning: CD45RA-negative fraction. The receptors derive from a man aged 18-30 years in good health. Some clones in this sample may be carry-over from other donors' samples.

The gene calls are TRBV11-3 and TRBJ2-1; 12 bases are a match to TRBD2. Germline V gene lookup returns CDR1 SGHNT and CDR2 YENEEA. V was clipped by 3 bases and J by 13 bases; unmatched bases: 7. The length of the CDR3 is 14 residues. CDR3 DNA sequence: TGTGCCAGCAGCTTGGAGGGGACTAGCGGGCATCAGTTCTTC. Protein: CASSLEGTSGHQFF.

The V gene is TRBV28, the J gene TRBJ2-7; 10 nucleotides align to TRBD1. This CDR3 is 15 amino acids long. Unmatched junction bases numbered 7, after V lost 4 bases and J lost 4 bases. Germline V CDR1 and CDR2: MDHEN, SYDVKM. CDR3 sequence reads: CASSSPTGGFYEQYF. For the CDR3, the DNA is TGTGCCAGCAGTTCCCCGACAGGGGGCTTTTACGAGCAGTACTTC.